This is a list of T cell receptor beta chains from one sample in a study of graft-versus-host responses after intestinal transplantation. Produced via immunoSEQ multiplex PCR; TCRdb's table is partial and in-frame only. Of some 22,000 clones listed, approximately 90% are singletons. The sequences come from PBMCs, collected around 40 days after intestinal transplant. The receptors originated from a human patient who received an intestinal transplant, so some T cells may come from the graft donor. The CDR3 runs from the conserved cysteine through the conserved F or W. A D gene is named only where the DNA matches it firmly. Only some rows state a clone size, as once, few, many or a class for expanded clones.

CDR3	DNA	J	D	size	V
CASSLPRNTEAFF	TGTGCCAGCAGCTTACCCCGGAACACTGAAGCTTTCTTT	TRBJ1-1	.	few	TRBV7-6
CASGLFTGSEQFF	TGTGCCAGCGGGTTGTTTACGGGATCTGAGCAGTTCTTC	TRBJ2-1	.	.	TRBV27
CASSDGTSGTDTQYF	TGTGCCAGCAGTGACGGGACTAGCGGGACAGATACGCAGTATTTT	TRBJ2-3	TRBD2	.	TRBV6-4
CASSLGLAGGGEQFF	TGTGCCAGCAGCCTCGGACTAGCGGGGGGAGGCGAGCAGTTCTTC	TRBJ2-1	TRBD2	.	TRBV27
CASSSGETQYF	TGTGCCTCTTCTTCGGGAGAGACCCAGTACTTC	TRBJ2-5	.	.	TRBV30
CASSDRGRRTEAFF	TGTGCCAGCAGTGACAGGGGGCGAAGAACTGAAGCTTTCTTT	TRBJ1-1	TRBD1	.	TRBV5-6
CASSPPWRNTEAFF	TGTGCCAGCAGCCCCCCCTGGCGGAACACTGAAGCTTTCTTT	TRBJ1-1	.	.	TRBV7-9
CASSPTGPYEQYF	TGCGCCAGCAGCCCGACAGGCCCCTACGAGCAGTACTTC	TRBJ2-7	.	.	TRBV10-2
CASSLGWYSYEQYF	TGTGCCAGCAGCTTAGGTTGGTACTCCTACGAGCAGTACTTC	TRBJ2-7	.	.	TRBV7-9
CASSLDYKSSYNEQFF	TGTGCCAGCAGCTTAGACTACAAGAGCTCCTACAATGAGCAGTTCTTC	TRBJ2-1	.	.	TRBV7-9
CASSPGTSGRPPRDEQFF	TGTGCCAGCAGCCCCGGGACTAGCGGGAGACCCCCCAGGGATGAGCAGTTCTTC	TRBJ2-1	TRBD2	once	TRBV7-6
CAWIQGSTEAFF	TGTGCCTGGATCCAAGGGAGCACTGAAGCTTTCTTT	TRBJ1-1	.	.	TRBV30
CASSIKGQGPTEAFF	TGTGCCAGTAGTATAAAAGGACAGGGCCCGACTGAAGCTTTCTTT	TRBJ1-1	TRBD1	.	TRBV19
CASSSSGTPDTQYF	TGTGCCAGCAGCTCTAGCGGGACCCCAGATACGCAGTATTTT	TRBJ2-3	TRBD2	.	TRBV11-1
CAWYPGGSNTGELFF	TGTGCCTGGTACCCAGGGGGCTCAAACACCGGGGAGCTGTTTTTT	TRBJ2-2	TRBD1	.	TRBV30
CASSHLSPGVNTEAFF	TGTGCCAGCAGCCACCTCTCTCCAGGGGTGAACACTGAAGCTTTCTTT	TRBJ1-1	.	.	TRBV14
CASRKHPTGYAFF	TGTGCCAGCAGAAAACACCCGACAGGGTATGCTTTCTTT	TRBJ1-1	TRBD1	.	TRBV13
CASSEPNRDAPHCGYTF	TGTGCCAGCAGTGAACCCAACCGGGACGCCCCCCATTGTGGCTACACCTTC	TRBJ1-2	.	.	TRBV25-1
CASTAGLANSYNEQFF	TGTGCCAGTACCGCCGGACTAGCGAACTCCTACAATGAGCAGTTCTTC	TRBJ2-1	TRBD2	.	TRBV19
CASSLEGLAVTQETQYF	TGCGCCAGCAGCTTGGAGGGACTAGCGGTAACTCAAGAGACCCAGTACTTC	TRBJ2-5	TRBD2	.	TRBV5-1
CASFPWGGSYNEQFF	TGTGCCAGCTTCCCTTGGGGGGGTTCCTACAATGAGCAGTTCTTC	TRBJ2-1	TRBD2	.	TRBV7-8
CASSLRGGYEQYF	TGTGCCAGCAGCTTAAGGGGAGGCTACGAGCAGTACTTC	TRBJ2-7	.	.	TRBV7-6
CASSEGSWTEQYF	TGTGCCAGCAGCGAGGGGAGTTGGACCGAGCAGTACTTC	TRBJ2-7	.	.	TRBV9
CASSLRGTQNTEAFF	TGTGCCAGCAGTCTCAGGGGGACGCAGAACACTGAAGCTTTCTTT	TRBJ1-1	TRBD1	.	TRBV7-2
CASSLVTVLRETQYF	TGTGCCAGCAGTTTGGTTACCGTTCTGAGAGAGACCCAGTACTTC	TRBJ2-5	.	.	TRBV28
CASSGQGYEQYF	TGTGCCAGCAGCGGACAGGGTTACGAGCAGTACTTC	TRBJ2-7	TRBD1	.	TRBV9
CASSRLTSQLTGTDTQYF	TGTGCCAGCTCACGCCTGACCAGTCAACTCACGGGGACAGATACGCAGTATTTT	TRBJ2-3	.	.	TRBV18
CSVETRGKQYF	TGCAGCGTTGAAACCAGGGGAAAGCAGTACTTC	TRBJ2-7	.	.	TRBV29-1
CASSEGQRNYGYTF	TGTGCCAGCAGTGAGGGCCAGCGTAACTATGGCTACACCTTC	TRBJ1-2	.	.	TRBV2
CASSLEREGPDTGELFF	TGTGCCAGCAGCTTAGAGCGGGAGGGCCCCGACACCGGGGAGCTGTTTTTT	TRBJ2-2	TRBD2	once	TRBV7-8
CASSTYRGHIQYF	TGTGCCAGCAGCACTTACAGGGGGCACATTCAGTACTTC	TRBJ2-4	TRBD1	few	TRBV7-9
CASSYPMRDEQYF	TGTGCCAGCAGTTACCCGATGCGGGACGAGCAGTACTTC	TRBJ2-7	.	.	TRBV6-5
CAISETAGYTF	TGTGCCATCAGTGAGACAGCTGGCTACACCTTC	TRBJ1-2	.	.	TRBV6-5
CASSKDGGSYEQYF	TGTGCCAGTAGTAAGGACGGGGGTTCCTACGAGCAGTACTTC	TRBJ2-7	.	.	TRBV19
CASSQDKGGLGDEQYF	TGCGCCAGCAGCCAAGATAAGGGCGGGTTAGGGGACGAGCAGTACTTC	TRBJ2-7	.	once	TRBV4-3
CASSHVSQETQYF	TGCGCCAGCAGCCACGTCTCCCAAGAGACCCAGTACTTC	TRBJ2-5	.	.	TRBV5-1
CASSSTYRQETQYF	TGTGCCAGCAGTTCGACCTACAGACAAGAGACCCAGTACTTC	TRBJ2-5	.	.	TRBV6-5
CASSGSDGQFF	TGTGCCAGCAGCGGGTCCGACGGGCAGTTCTTC	TRBJ2-1	.	.	TRBV9
CASSDGRTSGTGIRFF	TGTGCCAGCAGCGACGGAAGGACTAGCGGGACGGGTATACGGTTCTTC	TRBJ2-1	TRBD2	.	TRBV7-9
CSVVEYTGSYEQYF	TGCAGCGTTGTAGAGTATACCGGTTCCTACGAGCAGTACTTC	TRBJ2-7	.	.	TRBV29-1
CASSSIAVNTEAFF	TGTGCCAGTAGTTCTATAGCGGTGAACACTGAAGCTTTCTTT	TRBJ1-1	.	.	TRBV19
CASSAGTDPLEQYF	TGCGCCAGCAGTGCCGGGACAGATCCCCTCGAGCAGTACTTC	TRBJ2-7	TRBD1	.	TRBV10-1
CASSSPGQISVEQFF	TGTGCCAGCAGCTCTCCGGGACAGATCAGCGTTGAGCAGTTCTTC	TRBJ2-1	TRBD1	.	TRBV7-9
CASSQTAGADTQYF	TGCGCCAGCAGTCAAACAGCGGGAGCAGATACGCAGTATTTT	TRBJ2-3	TRBD2	once	TRBV4-1